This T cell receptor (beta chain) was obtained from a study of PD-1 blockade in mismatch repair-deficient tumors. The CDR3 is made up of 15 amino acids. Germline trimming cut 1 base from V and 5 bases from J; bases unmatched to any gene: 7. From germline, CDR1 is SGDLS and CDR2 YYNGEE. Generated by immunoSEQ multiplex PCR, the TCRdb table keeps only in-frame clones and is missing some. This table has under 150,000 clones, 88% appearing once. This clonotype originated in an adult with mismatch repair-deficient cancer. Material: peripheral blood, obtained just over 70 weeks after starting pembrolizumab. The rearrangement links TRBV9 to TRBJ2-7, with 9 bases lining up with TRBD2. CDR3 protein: CASSVSGTSIDEQYF. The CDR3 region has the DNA TGTGCCAGCAGCGTATCCGGGACTAGCATCGACGAGCAGTACTTC. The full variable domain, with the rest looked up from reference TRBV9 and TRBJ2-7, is DSGVTQTPKHLITATGQRVTLRCSPRSGDLSVYWYQQSLDQGLQFLIQYYNGEERAKGNILERFSAQQFPDLHSELNLSSLELGDSALYFCASSVSGTSIDEQYFGPGTRLTVT.